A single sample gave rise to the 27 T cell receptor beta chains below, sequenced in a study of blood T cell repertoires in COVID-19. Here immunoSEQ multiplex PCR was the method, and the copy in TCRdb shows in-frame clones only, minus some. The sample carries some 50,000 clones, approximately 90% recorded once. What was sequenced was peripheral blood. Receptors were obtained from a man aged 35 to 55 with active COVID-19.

This CDR3 reads CASTPRPSSYEQYF. The CDR3 nucleotides are TGTGCCAGTACCCCCCGTCCGAGCTCCTACGAGCAGTACTTC. The chain employs TRBV19 and TRBJ2-7; D not resolved. V gave up 7 bases and J gave up 0 bases, with 13 bases separating them. This CDR3 spans 14 amino acids. Germline values: CDR1 LNHDA, CDR2 SQIVND (reference sequence).

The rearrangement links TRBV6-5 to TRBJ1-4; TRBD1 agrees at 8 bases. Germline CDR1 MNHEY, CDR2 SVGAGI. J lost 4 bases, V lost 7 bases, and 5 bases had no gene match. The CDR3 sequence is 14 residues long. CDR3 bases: TGTGCCAGCAAGGACAGGGTAATTAATGAAAAACTGTTTTTT. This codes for CASKDRVINEKLFF.

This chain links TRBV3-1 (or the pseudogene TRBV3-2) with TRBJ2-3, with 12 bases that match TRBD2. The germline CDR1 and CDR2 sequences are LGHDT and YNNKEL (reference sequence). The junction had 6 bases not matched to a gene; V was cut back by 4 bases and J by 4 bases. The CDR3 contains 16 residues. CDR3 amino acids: CASSLLAGGGADTQYF. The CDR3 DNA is TGTGCCAGCAGCCTTCTAGCGGGAGGGGGGGCAGATACGCAGTATTTT.

This CDR3 is CATSDGTSDHQPQHF. The CDR3, as DNA: TGTGCCACCAGTGATGGGACAAGTGACCATCAGCCCCAGCATTTT. The chain recombines TRBV24-1 with TRBJ1-5; tentatively, D is TRBD1 (6 bases). The CDR3 consists of 15 residues. Germline V gives CDR1 KGHDR, CDR2 SFDVKD. Trimming took 3 bases from V and 5 from J, leaving 13 bases between them.

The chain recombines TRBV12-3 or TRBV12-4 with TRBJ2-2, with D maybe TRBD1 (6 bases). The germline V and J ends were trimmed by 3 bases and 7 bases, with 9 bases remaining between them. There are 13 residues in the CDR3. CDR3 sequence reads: CASSLGAGGELFF. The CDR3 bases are TGTGCCAGCAGTTTGGGGGCCGGCGGGGAGCTGTTTTTT.

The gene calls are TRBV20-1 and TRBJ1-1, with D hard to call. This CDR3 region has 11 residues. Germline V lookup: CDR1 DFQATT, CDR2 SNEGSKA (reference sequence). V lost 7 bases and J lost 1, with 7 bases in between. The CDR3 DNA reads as TGCAGTGGTGCAGGGAACACTGAAGCTTTCTTT. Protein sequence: CSGAGNTEAFF.

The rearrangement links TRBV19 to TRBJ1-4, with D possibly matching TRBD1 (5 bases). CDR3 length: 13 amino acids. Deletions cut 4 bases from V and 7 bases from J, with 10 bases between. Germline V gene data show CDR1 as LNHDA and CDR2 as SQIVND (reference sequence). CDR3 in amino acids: CASSTGRGEKLFF. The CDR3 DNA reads TGTGCCAGTAGTACGGGGCGGGGTGAAAAACTGTTTTTT.

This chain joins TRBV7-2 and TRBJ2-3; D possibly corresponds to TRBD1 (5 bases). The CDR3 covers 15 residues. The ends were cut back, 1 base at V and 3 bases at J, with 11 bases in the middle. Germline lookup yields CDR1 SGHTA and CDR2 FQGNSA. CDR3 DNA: TGTGCCAGCAGCTTAGAAGGGGTCCGGACAGATACGCAGTATTTT. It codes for CASSLEGVRTDTQYF.

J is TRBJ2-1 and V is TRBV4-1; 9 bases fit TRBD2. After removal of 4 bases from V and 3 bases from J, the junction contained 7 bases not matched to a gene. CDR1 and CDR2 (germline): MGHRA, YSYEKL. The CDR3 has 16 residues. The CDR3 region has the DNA TGCGCCAGCAGCCCAGGGGCGGGAGGGGACTACAATGAGCAGTTCTTC. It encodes CASSPGAGGDYNEQFF.

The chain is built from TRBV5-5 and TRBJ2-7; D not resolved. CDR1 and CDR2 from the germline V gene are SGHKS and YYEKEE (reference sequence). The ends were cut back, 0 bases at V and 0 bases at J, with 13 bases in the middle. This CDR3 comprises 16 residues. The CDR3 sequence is CASSLESSSNSYEQYF. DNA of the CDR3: TGTGCCAGCAGCTTGGAGAGCTCCTCGAACTCCTACGAGCAGTACTTC.

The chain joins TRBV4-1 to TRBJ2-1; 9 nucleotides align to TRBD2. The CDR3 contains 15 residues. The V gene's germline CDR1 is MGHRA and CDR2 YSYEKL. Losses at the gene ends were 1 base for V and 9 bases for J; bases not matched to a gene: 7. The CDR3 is CASSQVRGRAGEQFF. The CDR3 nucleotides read TGCGCCAGCAGCCAAGTTCGCGGGAGGGCGGGTGAGCAGTTCTTC.

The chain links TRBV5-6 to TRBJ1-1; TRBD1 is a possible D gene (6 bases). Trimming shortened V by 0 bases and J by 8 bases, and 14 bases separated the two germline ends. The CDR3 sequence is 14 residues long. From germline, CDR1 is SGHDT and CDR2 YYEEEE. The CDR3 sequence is CASSLVGASREAFF. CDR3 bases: TGTGCCAGCAGCTTGGTGGGGGCCTCCAGGGAAGCTTTCTTT.

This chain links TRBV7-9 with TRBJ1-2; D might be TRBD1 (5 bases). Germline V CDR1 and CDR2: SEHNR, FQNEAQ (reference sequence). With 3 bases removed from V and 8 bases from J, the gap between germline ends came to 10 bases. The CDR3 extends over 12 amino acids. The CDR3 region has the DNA TGTGCCAGCAGCTTCCGGGGGAAGGGCTACACCTTC. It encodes CASSFRGKGYTF.

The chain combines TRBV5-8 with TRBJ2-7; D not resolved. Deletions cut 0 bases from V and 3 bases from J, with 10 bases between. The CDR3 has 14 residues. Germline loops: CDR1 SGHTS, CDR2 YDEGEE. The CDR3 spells CASSLETARYEQYF. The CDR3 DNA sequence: TGTGCCAGCAGCTTGGAAACTGCACGCTACGAGCAGTACTTC.

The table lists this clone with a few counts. CDR3 loop: CASRDRGISGNTIYF. As DNA, the CDR3 is TGTGCCAGCCGGGACAGGGGAATCTCTGGAAACACCATATATTTT. The genes are TRBV2 and TRBJ1-3; 10 positions agree with TRBD1. The CDR3 spans 15 residues. Germline loops: CDR1 SNHLY, CDR2 FYNNEI. V shed 8 bases, J shed 0 bases, and the junction held 4 bases outside the gene matches.

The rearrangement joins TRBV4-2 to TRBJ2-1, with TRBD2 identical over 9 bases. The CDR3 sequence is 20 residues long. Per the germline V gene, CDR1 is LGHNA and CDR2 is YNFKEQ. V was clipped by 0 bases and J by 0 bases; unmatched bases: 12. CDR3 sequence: CASSQDRRALAGRSYNEQFF. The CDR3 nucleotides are TGTGCCAGCAGCCAAGATCGGAGGGCCCTAGCGGGGCGCTCCTACAATGAGCAGTTCTTC.

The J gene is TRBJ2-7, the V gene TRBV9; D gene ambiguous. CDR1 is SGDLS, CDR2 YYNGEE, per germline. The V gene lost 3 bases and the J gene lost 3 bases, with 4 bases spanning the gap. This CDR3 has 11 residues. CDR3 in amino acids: CASSAGYEQYF. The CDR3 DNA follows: TGTGCCAGCAGCGCCGGCTACGAGCAGTACTTC.

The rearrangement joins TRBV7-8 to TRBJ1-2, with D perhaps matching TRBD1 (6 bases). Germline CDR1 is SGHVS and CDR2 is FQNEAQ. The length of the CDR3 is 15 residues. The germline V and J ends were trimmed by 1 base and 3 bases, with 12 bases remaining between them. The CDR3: CASSLGGRTDYGYTF. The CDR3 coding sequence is TGTGCCAGCAGCTTAGGGGGGCGGACCGACTATGGCTACACCTTC.

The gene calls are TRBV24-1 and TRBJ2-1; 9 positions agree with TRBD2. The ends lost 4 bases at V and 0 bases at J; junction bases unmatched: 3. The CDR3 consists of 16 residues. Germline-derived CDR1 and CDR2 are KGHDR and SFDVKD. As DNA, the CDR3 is TGTGCCACCAGTGACAATAGCGGGAGCTCCTACAATGAGCAGTTCTTC. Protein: CATSDNSGSSYNEQFF.

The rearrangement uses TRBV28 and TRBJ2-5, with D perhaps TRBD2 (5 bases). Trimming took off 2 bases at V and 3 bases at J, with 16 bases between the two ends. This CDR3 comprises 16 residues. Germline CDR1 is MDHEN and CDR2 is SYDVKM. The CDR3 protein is CASSLIGGTVEETQYF. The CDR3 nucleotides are TGTGCCAGCAGTTTAATAGGAGGTACAGTAGAAGAGACCCAGTACTTC.

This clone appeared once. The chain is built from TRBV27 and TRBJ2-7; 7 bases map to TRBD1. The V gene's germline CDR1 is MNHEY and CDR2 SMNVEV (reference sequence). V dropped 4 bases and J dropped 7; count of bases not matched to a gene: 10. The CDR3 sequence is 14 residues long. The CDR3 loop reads CASSSRQGHWEQYF. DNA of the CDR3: TGTGCCAGCAGTTCGCGACAGGGTCACTGGGAGCAGTACTTC.

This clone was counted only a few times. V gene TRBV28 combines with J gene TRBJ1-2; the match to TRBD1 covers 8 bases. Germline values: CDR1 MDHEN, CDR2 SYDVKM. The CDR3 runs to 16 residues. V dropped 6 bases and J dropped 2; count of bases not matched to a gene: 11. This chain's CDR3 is CASRRTGYRGNYGYTF. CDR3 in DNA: TGTGCCAGCAGACGGACAGGGTATAGAGGAAACTATGGCTACACCTTC.

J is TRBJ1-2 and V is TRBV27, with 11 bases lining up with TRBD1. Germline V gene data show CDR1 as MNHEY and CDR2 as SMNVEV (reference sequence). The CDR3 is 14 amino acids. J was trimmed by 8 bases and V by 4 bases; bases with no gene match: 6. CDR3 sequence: CASSSGTGGRGYTF. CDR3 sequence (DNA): TGTGCCAGCAGTTCGGGGACAGGGGGAAGAGGCTACACCTTC.

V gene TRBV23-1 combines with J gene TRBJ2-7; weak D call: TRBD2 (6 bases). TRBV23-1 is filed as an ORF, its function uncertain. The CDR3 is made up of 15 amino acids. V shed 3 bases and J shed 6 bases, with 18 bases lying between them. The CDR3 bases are TGCGCCAGCAGTCACTTGACACGGAGGGCCAGCGAGCAGTACTTC. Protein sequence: CASSHLTRRASEQYF.

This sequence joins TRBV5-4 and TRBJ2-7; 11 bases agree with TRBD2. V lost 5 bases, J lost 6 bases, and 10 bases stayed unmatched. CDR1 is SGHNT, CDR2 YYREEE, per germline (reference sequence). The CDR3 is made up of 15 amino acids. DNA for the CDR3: TGTGCCAGCAGGGGTGGGCTAGCGGGAGGAGCCGAGCAGTACTTC. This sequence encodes CASRGGLAGGAEQYF.

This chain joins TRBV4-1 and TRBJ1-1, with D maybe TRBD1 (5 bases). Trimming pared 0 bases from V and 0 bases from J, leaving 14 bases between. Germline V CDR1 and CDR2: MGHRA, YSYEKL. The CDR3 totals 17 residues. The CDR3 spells CASSQERGRIMNTEAFF. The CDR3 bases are TGCGCCAGCAGCCAAGAACGGGGGAGGATAATGAACACTGAAGCTTTCTTT.

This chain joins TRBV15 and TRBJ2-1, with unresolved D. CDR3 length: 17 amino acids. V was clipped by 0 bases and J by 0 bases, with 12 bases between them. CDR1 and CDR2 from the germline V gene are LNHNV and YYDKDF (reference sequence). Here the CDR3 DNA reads TGTGCCACCAGCAGAGATCGAGACCCTAGCTCCTACAATGAGCAGTTCTTC. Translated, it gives CATSRDRDPSSYNEQFF. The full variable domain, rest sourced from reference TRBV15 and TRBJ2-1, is DAMVIQNPRYQVTQFGKPVTLSCSQTLNHNVMYWYQQKSSQAPKLLFHYYDKDFNNEADTPDNFQSRRPNTSFCFLDIRSPGLGDTAMYLCATSRDRDPSSYNEQFFGPGTRLTVL.